One TCR beta chain is described in this entry. The target antigen is unknown. This specimen belongs to a study of cytomegalovirus exposure and HLA in healthy donors. The PCR was carried out with 60 Vbeta primers and 13 Jbeta primers. The assay was immunoSEQ multiplex PCR, and TCRdb's table has in-frame clones only and misses some. This repertoire shows a few hundred thousand clones, around three quarters found once; its top ten account for roughly a sixth. The CDR3 runs 16 residues. CDR1 and CDR2 (germline): KGHSH, LQKENI. V dropped 3 bases and J dropped 9; count of bases not matched to a gene: 11. Study outcomes and limitations: In an earlier analysis, most TCR beta V segments were productive about 87% or about 30% of the time. For most TCR sequences rarity was the rule, although some public TCRs occurred in many donors. Looking again later, the authors saw that most CMV-associated TCR beta chains seemed HLA-restricted.

Sequenced input: PBMCs. The TCR sequence derives from a man aged 40-49 years in good health and CMV-seronegative. The chain carries TRBV18 and TRBJ2-1; 10 nucleotides agree with TRBD2. This chain's CDR3 is CASSPGGSSGSFEQFF. CDR3 in DNA: TGTGCCAGCTCACCGGGGGGCTCTAGCGGGAGCTTTGAGCAGTTCTTC.